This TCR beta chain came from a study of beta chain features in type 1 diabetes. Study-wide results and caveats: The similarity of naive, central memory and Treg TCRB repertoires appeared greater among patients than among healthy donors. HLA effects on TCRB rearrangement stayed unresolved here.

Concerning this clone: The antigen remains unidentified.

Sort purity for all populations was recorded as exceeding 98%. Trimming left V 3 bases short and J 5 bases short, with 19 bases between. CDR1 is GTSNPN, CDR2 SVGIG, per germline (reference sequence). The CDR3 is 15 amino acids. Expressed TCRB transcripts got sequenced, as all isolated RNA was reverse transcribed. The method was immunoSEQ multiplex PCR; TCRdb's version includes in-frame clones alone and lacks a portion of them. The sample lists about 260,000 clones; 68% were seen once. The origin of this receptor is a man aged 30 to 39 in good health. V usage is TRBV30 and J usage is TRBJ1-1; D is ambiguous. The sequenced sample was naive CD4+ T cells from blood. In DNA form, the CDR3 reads TGTGCCTGGAGCCCAGGCGGCGGGAGAGGTACTGAAGCTTTCTTT. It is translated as CAWSPGGGRGTEAFF.